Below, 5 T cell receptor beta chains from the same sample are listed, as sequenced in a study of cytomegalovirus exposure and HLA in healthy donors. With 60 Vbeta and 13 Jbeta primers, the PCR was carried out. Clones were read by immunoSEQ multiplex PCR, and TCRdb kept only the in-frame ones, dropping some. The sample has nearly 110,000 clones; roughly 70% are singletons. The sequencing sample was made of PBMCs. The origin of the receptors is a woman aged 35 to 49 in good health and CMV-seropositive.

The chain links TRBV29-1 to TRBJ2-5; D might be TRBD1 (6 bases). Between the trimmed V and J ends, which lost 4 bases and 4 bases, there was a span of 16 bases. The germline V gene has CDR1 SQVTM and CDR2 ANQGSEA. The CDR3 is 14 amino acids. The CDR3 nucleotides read TGCAGCGTTGGGCAGAGGACAGTCTTAGAGACCCAGTACTTC. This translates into CSVGQRTVLETQYF. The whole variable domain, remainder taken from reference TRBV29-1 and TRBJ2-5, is SAVISQKPSRDICQRGTSLTIQCQVDSQVTMMFWYRQQPGQSLTLIATANQGSEATYESGFVIDKFPISRPNLTFSTLTVSNMSPEDSSIYLCSVGQRTVLETQYFGPGTRLLVL.

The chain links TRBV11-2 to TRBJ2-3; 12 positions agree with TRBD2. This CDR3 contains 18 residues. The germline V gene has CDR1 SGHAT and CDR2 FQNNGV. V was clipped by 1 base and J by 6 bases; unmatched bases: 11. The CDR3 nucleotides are TGTGCCAGCAGCTTAGGGGTAGGACTAGCGGGGAGTAAGGATACGCAGTATTTT. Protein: CASSLGVGLAGSKDTQYF. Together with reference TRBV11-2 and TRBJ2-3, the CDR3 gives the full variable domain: EAGVAQSPRYKIIEKRQSVAFWCNPISGHATLYWYQQILGQGPKLLIQFQNNGVVDDSQLPKDRFSAERLKGVDSTLKIQPAKLEDSAVYLCASSLGVGLAGSKDTQYFGPGTRLTVL.

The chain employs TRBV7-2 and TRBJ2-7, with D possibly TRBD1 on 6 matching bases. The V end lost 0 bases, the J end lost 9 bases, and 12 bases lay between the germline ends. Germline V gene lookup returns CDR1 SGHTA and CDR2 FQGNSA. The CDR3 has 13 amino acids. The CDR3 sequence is CASSLASGEGQYF. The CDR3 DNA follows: TGTGCCAGCAGCTTAGCTTCAGGGGAAGGGCAGTACTTC.

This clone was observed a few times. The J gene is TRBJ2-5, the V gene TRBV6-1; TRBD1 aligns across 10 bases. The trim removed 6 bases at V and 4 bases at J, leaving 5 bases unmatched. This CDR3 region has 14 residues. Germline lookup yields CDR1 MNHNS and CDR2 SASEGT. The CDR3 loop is CASSPGTGVETQYF. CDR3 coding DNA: TGTGCCAGCAGCCCTGGGACAGGGGTAGAGACCCAGTACTTC.

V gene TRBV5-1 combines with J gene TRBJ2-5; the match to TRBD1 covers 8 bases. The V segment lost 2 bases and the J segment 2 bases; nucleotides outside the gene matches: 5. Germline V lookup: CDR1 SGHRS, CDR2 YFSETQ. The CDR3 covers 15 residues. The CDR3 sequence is CASSFGRTGQETQYF. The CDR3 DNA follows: TGCGCCAGCAGCTTTGGCAGGACAGGGCAAGAGACCCAGTACTTC.